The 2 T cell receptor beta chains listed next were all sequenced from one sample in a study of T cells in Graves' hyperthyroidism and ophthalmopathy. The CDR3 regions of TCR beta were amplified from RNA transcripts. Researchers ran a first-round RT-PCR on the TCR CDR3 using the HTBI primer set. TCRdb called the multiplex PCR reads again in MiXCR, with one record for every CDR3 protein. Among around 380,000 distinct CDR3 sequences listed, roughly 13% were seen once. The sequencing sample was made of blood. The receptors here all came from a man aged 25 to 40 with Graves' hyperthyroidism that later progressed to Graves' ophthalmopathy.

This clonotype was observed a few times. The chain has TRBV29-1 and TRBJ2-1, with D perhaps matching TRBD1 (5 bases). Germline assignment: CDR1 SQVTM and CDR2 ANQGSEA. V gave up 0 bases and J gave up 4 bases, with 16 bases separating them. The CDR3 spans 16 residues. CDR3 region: CSVEDLSQAQYNEQFF. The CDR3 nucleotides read TGCAGCGTTGAAGATCTCTCACAGGCACAATACAATGAGCAGTTCTTC.

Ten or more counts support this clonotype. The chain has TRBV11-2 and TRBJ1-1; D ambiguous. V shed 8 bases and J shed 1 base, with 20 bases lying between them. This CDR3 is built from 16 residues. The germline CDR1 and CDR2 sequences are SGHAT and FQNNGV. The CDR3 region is CASGDGFLLGNTEAFF. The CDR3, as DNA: TGTGCCAGCGGAGATGGCTTCTTGCTGGGGAACACTGAAGCTTTCTTT.